The subject of this entry is one T cell receptor beta chain. Its target antigen remains unknown. Base qualities are not at hand, and no much larger clone is one base apart. TCRbeta repertoires were sequenced from genomic DNA with the immunoSEQ hsTCRB assay version 4 in survey mode. For TCRbeta sequencing, genomic DNA was diluted to 9.5 to 10 ng/uL, with up to roughly 1 ug used per sample. As for the authors' bioinformatics: TCRbeta data were analyzed in ImmunoSeq Analyzer 3.0, with diversity computed on productive nucleotide rearrangements. Using the Immunarch R package, the improved Chao index served to estimate lower-bound TCR diversity and the Gini coefficient served to estimate clonality. Nucleotide rearrangements that differed but encoded the same CDR3beta amino acid sequence were counted as separate clonotypes. Differential abundance analysis found TCRbeta sequences that were significantly enriched in antigen-responding cells compared with anti-CD3/anti-CD28-activated cells. Using predicted peptide-MHC specificity as the basis, GLIPH2 grouped TCRs into clusters, both for each participant individually and for the merged data sets that combined participants. As stored in TCRdb, this immuneACCESS dataset retains in-frame rearrangements with V and J assigned. A fraction of the clones does not appear; measured against another copy, unresolved V genes explain less than half of the discrepancy, and the remainder lacks a known reason. From that table come the V and J calls and clone size; the DNA was used to work out D and trimming. In all, the sample holds 25,000 to 30,000 clones, and approximately 78% of those were seen once. Of the sample, about 4.5% falls within the top ten clones.

The treatment or condition label corresponds to: suppressive antiretroviral therapy. Cells were stimulated with lysates of CMV-infected fibroblasts at roughly 9.2 ug/mL. Memory CD4+ T cells that did not respond, being CD40L-negative, CD69-negative and CD45RO-high, were sorted as memory populations depleted of antigen-responding cells. Participants were HIV-1-infected adults who started suppressive ART during chronic infection. For at least 4 years, participants had undetectable plasma HIV-1 RNA, below 50 copies/mL. To be included, participants needed a CD4+ T cell count above 400 cells/uL and a positive CMV serology. Before stimulation, PBMCs were isolated using density centrifugation and depleted of CD8+ T cells. For less than 20 hours, the CD8-depleted PBMCs were stimulated with anti-CD28/CD49d costimulation, a CD40-blocking antibody, and enfuvirtide to prevent new infections. Cells were sorted on a Beckman Coulter MoFlo Legacy or XDP sorter, with propidium iodide excluding dead cells. The QIAamp DNA Mini Kit was used for genomic DNA extraction from samples above one million cells, and the Quick-DNA Microprep Kit was used otherwise.

The data stem from a study of persistence of HIV-infected CD4 T cells (dated by TCRdb to between 2020 and 2021). Background on the whole study: CMV- and HIV-1 Gag-responding CD4+ T cells were isolated from ART-treated individuals so that antigen-driven clonal expansion of HIV-1-infected cells could be examined. The median time the participants had spent on suppressive ART was less than 9 years. Peripheral blood samples of up to about 180 mL were taken at multiple time points, with the exception of a couple of participants who underwent leukapheresis at a single time point. Proviral sequencing was used to assess clonality among infected cells, whereas TCRbeta sequencing gauged the clonality of all cells within each sorted population. Cross-participant TCR cluster analysis included about 8 participants for CMV and 6 or 7 participants for Gag. General study outcomes and caveats: Few individuals were included in the study, and only a limited range of antigens was tested. Enrichment of degenerate expanded CDR3beta sequences was found in antigen-responding cells, suggesting convergent selection of CD4+ responses to CMV and Gag. Bulk TCR analyses could not be limited to the rare CMV-responding cells that actually contained HIV-1 proviruses. Within the same sorted populations, TCR oligoclonality correlated with proviral oligoclonality. Significantly lower TCRbeta richness was observed in CMV- and Gag-responding cells than in anti-CD3/anti-CD28-responding cells, and higher oligoclonality was observed in CMV-responding cells than in CD3/CD28-stimulated and Gag-responding cells.

CDR1 is given as SGHTS and CDR2 as YDEGEE, both from the germline V gene. Deletion took 2 bases off V and 5 bases off J, with a span of 8 bases between the germline ends. Including cysteine and phenylalanine, the CDR3 has 13 amino acids. Only CDR3 DNA is held: 39 bases, read in frame from base 1. The source is an adult man with HIV who was CMV-seropositive. The V and J genes are TRBV5-8 and TRBJ2-1; TRBD1 could be the D gene, as 6 bases match. Specimen: CD4+ T cells sorted from PBMCs after approximately 19-hour stimulation, collected from a patient who received antiretroviral therapy. The meaning of the sample's cell subset or site label: CD40L-CD69- CD45RO-high memory CD4 T cells not responding to CMV lysate. The bases read TGTGCCAGCAGCTTTTCAGGGGACAATGAGCAGTTCTTC. Its protein reads: CASSFSGDNEQFF.